Listed below are T cell receptor beta chains from one sample, sequenced in a study of tumor-infiltrating lymphocytes in primary liver carcinoma. Via MiXCR, TCRdb re-called the multiplex PCR reads, giving one row per CDR3 protein. The sample carries 300,000 to 350,000 distinct CDR3 sequences, approximately 64% recorded once. Sequenced: peripheral blood. These receptor sequences come from a man aged 40-49 years with primary liver carcinoma and hepatitis B virus infection. CDR3s include the opening cysteine and the closing phenylalanine or tryptophan. D genes are given only for firm matches. Part of the rows lack a size; the others show once, few, many or a class for expanded clones.

clone size	D gene	V gene	J gene	CDR3 protein	CDR3 DNA
-	TRBD2	TRBV4-2	TRBJ2-5	CDSSPGLRGEAQYF	TGTGACAGCAGCCCGGGACTCCGGGGGGAGGCCCAGTACTTC
-	-	TRBV27	TRBJ2-1	CASSFLPSSYNEQFF	TGTGCCAGCAGTTTCTTGCCTAGCTCCTACAATGAGCAGTTCTTC
many	TRBD2	TRBV4-2	TRBJ2-1	CASSQTGERGPNEQFF	TGTGCCAGCAGCCAAACGGGAGAGCGGGGACCCAATGAGCAGTTCTTC
-	-	TRBV5-1	TRBJ2-1	CASSLAASYNERFF	TGCGCCAGCAGCTTGGCCGCCTCCTACAATGAGCGGTTCTTC
-	-	TRBV5-1	TRBJ2-1	CASSLVPSGTGNEQFF	TGCGCCAGCAGCTTGGTTCCTAGCGGGACAGGTAATGAGCAGTTCTTC
few	TRBD2	TRBV5-4	TRBJ2-5	CASSPGLAGILRETQYF	TGTGCCAGCAGCCCTGGACTAGCGGGCATCTTAAGAGAGACCCAGTACTTC
-	-	TRBV6-5	TRBJ2-5	CASSYSTTGETQYF	TGTGCCAGCAGTTACTCGACAACAGGCGAGACCCAGTACTTC
-	-	TRBV5-4	TRBJ2-2	CASSAELATGELFF	TGTGCCAGCAGCGCAGAACTAGCTACCGGGGAGCTGTTTTTT
many	-	TRBV29-1	TRBJ1-1	CSVVRGLGTEAFF	TGCAGCGTTGTCAGGGGTTTGGGCACTGAAGCTTTCTTT
few	TRBD1	TRBV6-6	TRBJ2-2	CVSSTGQGTNTGELFF	TGTGTCAGCAGTACCGGACAGGGCACGAACACCGGGGAGCTGTTTTTT
-	-	TRBV4-1	TRBJ2-2	CASNSEYNTGELFF	TGTGCCAGCAACTCCGAGTACAACACCGGGGAGCTGTTTTTT
-	-	TRBV5-1	TRBJ1-4	CASSLEQGRWEKLFF	TGCGCCAGCAGCTTGGAACAGGGCCGTTGGGAAAAACTGTTTTTT
once	-	TRBV12-2	TRBJ2-1	CAGNLARVTGGARNEQFF	TGTGCAGGTAACTTAGCGCGTGTCACGGGAGGAGCGAGGAATGAGCAGTTCTTC
many	-	TRBV29-1	TRBJ2-1	CSATPYNEQFF	TGCAGCGCCACCCCCTACAATGAGCAGTTCTTC
many	TRBD2	TRBV6-6	TRBJ2-2	CASSYFGLAANTGELFF	TGTGCCAGCAGTTACTTTGGACTAGCGGCGAACACCGGGGAGCTGTTTTTT
many	-	TRBV6-2/TRBV6-3	TRBJ1-4	CASRRSGRFPREEKLFF	TGTGCCAGCAGGAGATCCGGACGGTTTCCCCGGGAGGAAAAACTGTTTTTT
few	-	TRBV10-1	TRBJ2-1	CASSETWTGGQFF	TGCGCCAGCAGTGAGACCTGGACCGGGGGGCAGTTCTTC
many	-	TRBV10-3	TRBJ1-2	CAISESPEQGGGYTF	TGTGCCATCAGTGAGTCTCCGGAACAGGGAGGGGGCTACACCTTC
-	TRBD2	TRBV11-2	TRBJ2-7	CSSSLTSGTLSYEEYF	TGTTCCAGCAGCTTAACTAGCGGGACCCTCTCCTACGAGGAGTACTTC
many	TRBD1	TRBV6-5	TRBJ1-1	CASSQGTEQAFF	TGTGCCAGCAGTCAGGGGACAGAGCAAGCTTTCTTT
-	-	TRBV10-1	TRBJ1-5	CAHKQAKLDQPQHF	TGCGCCCACAAGCAGGCGAAGTTGGATCAGCCCCAGCATTTT
-	-	TRBV11-2	TRBJ2-2	CASSLILVGTGELFF	TGTGCCAGCAGCCTCATACTAGTGGGCACCGGGGAGCTGTTTTTT
many	-	TRBV5-1	TRBJ2-5	CASSTDTETQYF	TGCGCCAGCAGCACCGATACGGAGACCCAGTACTTC
-	-	TRBV11-2	TRBJ1-2	CASSLPAAVFYGYTF	TGTGCCAGTAGCTTACCCGCGGCAGTTTTCTATGGCTACACCTTC
many	TRBD2	TRBV6-2/TRBV6-3	TRBJ2-1	CASSYQREYFDNEQFF	TGTGCCAGCAGTTACCAGCGGGAGTATTTCGACAATGAGCAGTTCTTC
-	TRBD2	TRBV5-6	TRBJ2-1	CASSLGVMGLAGEYNEQFF	TGTGCCAGCAGCTTGGGAGTTATGGGACTAGCGGGAGAGTACAATGAGCAGTTCTTC
-	TRBD1	TRBV14	TRBJ1-2	CASSRDSTTLNYGYTF	TGTGCCAGCAGTCGGGACAGCACAACTTTAAACTATGGCTACACCTTC
-	-	TRBV4-1	TRBJ1-6	CASSRPGGGFSPLHF	TGCGCCAGCAGCCGTCCGGGGGGGGGCTTTTCACCCCTCCACTTT
few	TRBD2	TRBV5-1	TRBJ2-2	CASSARESGELFF	TGCGCCAGCAGCGCGCGGGAGTCCGGGGAGCTGTTTTTT
many	TRBD1	TRBV11-2	TRBJ2-4	CASSSGTELTKNIQYF	TGTGCCAGCAGCTCCGGGACAGAGTTAACCAAAAACATTCAGTACTTC
-	-	TRBV11-1	TRBJ2-1	CDSSPAVNNLYNEQFF	TGTGACAGCAGCCCGGCCGTAAACAACCTTTACAATGAGCAGTTCTTC
-	-	TRBV11-2	TRBJ2-3	CASSLVWSDTDTQYF	TGTGCCAGTAGCTTAGTCTGGTCCGATACAGATACGCAGTATTTT
-	-	TRBV11-2	TRBJ1-3	CPSSPSTGNTTCF	TGTCCCAGCAGCCCCTCGACTGGGAACACCACATGTTTT
many	TRBD1	TRBV7-9	TRBJ1-2	CASSPGQVGYGYTF	TGTGCCAGCAGCCCAGGACAGGTTGGCTATGGCTACACCTTC
-	-	TRBV11-2	TRBJ2-3	CTSSLQQGRADTQYF	TGTACCAGCAGCTTACAGCAGGGAAGGGCAGATACGCAGTATTTT
-	TRBD2	TRBV11-2	TRBJ2-1	CARSPAGASYNEQFF	TGTGCCAGGAGTCCAGCGGGAGCCTCCTACAATGAGCAGTTCTTC
many	TRBD2	TRBV5-5	TRBJ2-1	CASSLAGASGRYNEQFF	TGTGCCAGCAGCTTGGCCGGAGCTAGCGGGAGATACAATGAGCAGTTCTTC
-	-	TRBV5-1	TRBJ1-1	CASSLDREGTEAFF	TGCGCCAGCAGCTTGGACAGGGAGGGCACTGAAGCTTTCTTT
-	-	TRBV6-5	TRBJ2-7	CASSYPLPGRKGYEQYF	TGCGCCAGCAGTTACCCTCTCCCGGGCCGGAAGGGATACGAGCAGTACTTC
few	-	TRBV12-3/TRBV12-4	TRBJ2-7	CASSFGTAGDEQYF	TGTGCCAGCAGTTTCGGGACGGCCGGGGACGAGCAGTACTTC
-	-	TRBV11-1	TRBJ2-1	CASSSSESAYIEQFF	TGTGCCAGCAGCTCGAGCGAGAGTGCCTACATTGAGCAGTTCTTC
many	-	TRBV6-6	TRBJ2-1	CASSYSALAPEQFF	TGTGCCAGCAGTTACTCGGCCCTAGCCCCTGAGCAGTTCTTC
-	-	TRBV11-1	TRBJ2-1	CAGSLSGSHDQFF	TGTGCCGGCAGCTTATCCGGATCCCATGATCAGTTCTTC
-	TRBD1	TRBV5-1	TRBJ1-3	CASCLAAGTALGNTIYF	TGCGCCAGCTGCTTGGCCGCCGGGACAGCCCTTGGAAACACCATATATTTT
many	TRBD2	TRBV6-6	TRBJ2-1	CASSYVTSGNEQFF	TGTGCCAGCAGTTACGTCACTAGCGGCAATGAGCAGTTCTTC
few	TRBD2	TRBV5-1	TRBJ2-7	CASRRDYATYEQYF	TGCGCCAGCCGGCGGGACTATGCCACCTACGAGCAGTACTTC
-	-	TRBV10-3	TRBJ2-7	CAISPQGYGQYF	TGTGCCATCAGCCCTCAGGGGTATGGGCAGTACTTC
-	-	TRBV11-1	TRBJ1-5	CAGSNQGDQPQHF	TGTGCCGGCAGTAACCAGGGCGACCAGCCCCAGCATTTT
-	-	TRBV11-1	TRBJ2-5	CASSPLVGEVESQYF	TGTGCCAGCAGCCCGTTGGTGGGAGAGGTTGAGAGCCAGTACTTC
-	-	TRBV11-2	TRBJ2-2	CASSKNWDTGELFF	TGTGCCAGCAGCAAAAACTGGGACACCGGGGAGCTGTTTTTT
few	TRBD2	TRBV12-3/TRBV12-4	TRBJ2-1	CASINVAGGRSEQFF	TGTGCCAGCATCAACGTAGCGGGAGGGCGTTCTGAGCAGTTCTTC
-	-	TRBV4-1	TRBJ1-2	CASSQDIQCLWQNYGYTF	TGCGCCAGCAGCCAAGATATACAGTGCCTGTGGCAAAACTATGGCTACACCTTC
many	-	TRBV14	TRBJ2-7	CASSQDRGYEQYF	TGCGCCAGCAGCCAAGATCGGGGGTACGAGCAGTACTTC
-	TRBD1	TRBV11-1	TRBJ2-7	CVSRSGTETYEQYF	TGTGTCAGCAGGTCCGGGACAGAGACTTACGAGCAGTACTTT
many	-	TRBV29-1	TRBJ2-1	CSVDPSGLPPRYEQFF	TGCAGCGTTGACCCCTCGGGGCTTCCCCCTAGGTATGAGCAGTTCTTC
few	-	TRBV10-2	TRBJ1-5	CASREAGYSNQPQHF	TGCGCCAGCAGGGAGGCAGGATATAGCAATCAGCCCCAGCATTTT
once	TRBD2	TRBV11-2	TRBJ2-2	CASSQAGGGANTRELFF	TGTGCCAGCAGCCAAGCGGGGGGCGGGGCTAACACCCGGGAGCTGTTTTTT
-	-	TRBV11-2	TRBJ2-3	CASSSQGAVYIDTQYF	TGTGCCAGCAGCTCTCAAGGGGCGGTATACATAGATACGCAGTATTTT
-	TRBD2	TRBV10-2	TRBJ2-1	CASSYPTSGAYNEQFF	TGCGCCAGCAGTTATCCGACTAGCGGCGCCTACAATGAGCAGTTCTTC
-	-	TRBV4-3	TRBJ2-1	CASSGSVSSYDEQFF	TGCGCCAGCAGCGGGAGCGTGAGCTCCTACGATGAGCAGTTCTTC